A selection of T cell receptor beta chains follows, all from one sample in a study of blood T cells in healthy people across ages. TCRdb independently ran MiXCR on the 5' RACE reads; one entry per CDR3 protein. The top ten hold 25% to 35% of the sample, which has about 680,000 distinct CDR3 sequences, roughly 50% seen once. The sample taken for sequencing was blood. These receptors were collected from a woman aged 55-70 years in good health. Each CDR3 is given with its conserved first and last residue. A D gene is named only where the DNA matches it firmly. Size is stated for part of the rows, as once, few or many counts, or as a class when the clone is expanded.

J gene	V gene	D gene	clone size	CDR3 DNA	CDR3 protein
TRBJ1-2	TRBV20-1	.	.	TGCAGTGCTAGAGATCCGAAGACTAACTATGGCTACACCTTC	CSARDPKTNYGYTF
TRBJ1-2	TRBV20-1	.	.	TGCAGTGCTCCGCGGCGGGGAAACTATGGCTACACCTTC	CSAPRRGNYGYTF
TRBJ1-3	TRBV12-3/TRBV12-4	.	.	TGTGCCAGCAGTATAACGACAGGATCAACGAGGAGAGGTAGAAACACCATATATTTT	CASSITTGSTRRGRNTIYF
TRBJ2-7	TRBV7-2	TRBD1	few	TGTGCCAGCAGCTGGGACAGGGGAGTGAATGAGCAGTACTTC	CASSWDRGVNEQYF
TRBJ2-1	TRBV10-3	TRBD2	few	TGTGCCATCAGCGATAGCGGGAGGGATTATGAGCAGTTCTTC	CAISDSGRDYEQFF
TRBJ2-5	TRBV29-1	TRBD2	many	TGCAGCGTTGAACTTATGACTAGCGGGGCACAAGAGACCCAGTACTTC	CSVELMTSGAQETQYF
TRBJ2-1	TRBV6-2/TRBV6-3	TRBD2	.	TGTGCCAGCAGCAGCATCCCGGGGGGTGTGCAGTTCTTC	CASSSIPGGVQFF
TRBJ2-7	TRBV7-8	.	few	TGTGCCAGCAGCTTAGAGGTGACAGTTACCTACGAGCAGTACTTC	CASSLEVTVTYEQYF
TRBJ2-1	TRBV2	TRBD1	once	TGTGCCAGCGGTCTGGACAGGGAGAGCTACAATGAGCAGTTCTTC	CASGLDRESYNEQFF
TRBJ2-7	TRBV20-1	.	.	TGCAGTGCTAGCCAGACAGGAGCCTCCTACGAGCAGTACTTC	CSASQTGASYEQYF
TRBJ2-5	TRBV20-1	.	.	TGCAGTGCTAGAGATTTAGCAGCTCGGGAGCAGTACTTC	CSARDLAAREQYF
TRBJ2-1	TRBV20-1	.	few	TGCAGTGCTAGGTGGGACCAGGTTAACAATGAGCAGTTCTTC	CSARWDQVNNEQFF
TRBJ1-1	TRBV10-2	.	.	TGCGCCAGCAAGGGTGACAGGAGGAACACTGAAGCTTTCTTT	CASKGDRRNTEAFF
TRBJ2-7	TRBV28	TRBD2	.	TGTGCCAGCACTCAAGCGGGAGGTTACGAGCAGTACTTC	CASTQAGGYEQYF
TRBJ2-7	TRBV20-1	TRBD1	few	TGCAGTGCTGAACCCGGGACAGGGTACGACGAGCAGTACTTC	CSAEPGTGYDEQYF
TRBJ2-7	TRBV6-6	TRBD1	.	TGTCCCAGCACACAGGGGGCCTACGAGCAGTACTTC	CPSTQGAYEQYF
TRBJ2-7	TRBV20-1	.	few	TGCAGTGCTAGCAGGGATTCGGCGATTTACTACGAGCAGTACTTC	CSASRDSAIYYEQYF
TRBJ1-1	TRBV12-3/TRBV12-4	TRBD1	few	TGTGCCAGCAGTCCTAGACAGGGGCGGAACACTGAAGCTTTCTTT	CASSPRQGRNTEAFF